The table lists the clone carrying this TCR beta chain with a few counts. Its antigen is still unknown. After removal of 6 bases from V and 1 base from J, the junction contained 6 bases not matched to a gene. CDR1 and CDR2 from the germline V gene are ENHRY and SYGVKD. CDR3 length: 14 residues. Expressed TCRB transcripts were sequenced, since all the RNA that had been isolated was reverse transcribed. Using immunoSEQ multiplex PCR, the repertoire was profiled, and TCRdb retains in-frame clones only, with some absent. The sample contains about 280,000 clones, over 14% of which appear only once. The source of the sample is a study of beta chain features in type 1 diabetes. Findings and limits, study-wide: Naive, central memory and Treg TCRB repertoires appeared more alike in patients than in healthy donors. Among patients with Type 1 diabetes, TCRB CDR3s were moderately but significantly shorter in every one of the four CD4+ subsets.

The receptor comes from a man in his late teens or twenties with type 1 diabetes. V and J are TRBV10-3 and TRBJ2-7, with TRBD1 matching over 7 bases. Sequencing used naive CD4+ T cells from blood. CDR3 coding DNA: TGTGCCATCAGCCAAGGGACAGTTTCCTACGAGCAGTACTTC. Its translation: CAISQGTVSYEQYF.